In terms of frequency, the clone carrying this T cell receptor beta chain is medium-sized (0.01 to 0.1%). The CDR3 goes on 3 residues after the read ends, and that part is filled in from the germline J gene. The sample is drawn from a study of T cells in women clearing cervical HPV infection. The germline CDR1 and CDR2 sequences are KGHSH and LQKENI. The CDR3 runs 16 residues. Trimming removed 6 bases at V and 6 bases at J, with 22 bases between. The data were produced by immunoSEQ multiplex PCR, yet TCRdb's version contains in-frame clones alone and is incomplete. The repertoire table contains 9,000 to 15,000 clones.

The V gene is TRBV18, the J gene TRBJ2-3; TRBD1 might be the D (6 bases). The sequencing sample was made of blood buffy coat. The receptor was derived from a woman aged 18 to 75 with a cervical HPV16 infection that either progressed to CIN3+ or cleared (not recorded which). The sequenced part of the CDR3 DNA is TGTGCCAGCTCGCGTGGCAGGGGACATCAGTCCGATACG. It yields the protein CASSRGRGHQSDT. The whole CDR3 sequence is CASSRGRGHQSDTQYF.